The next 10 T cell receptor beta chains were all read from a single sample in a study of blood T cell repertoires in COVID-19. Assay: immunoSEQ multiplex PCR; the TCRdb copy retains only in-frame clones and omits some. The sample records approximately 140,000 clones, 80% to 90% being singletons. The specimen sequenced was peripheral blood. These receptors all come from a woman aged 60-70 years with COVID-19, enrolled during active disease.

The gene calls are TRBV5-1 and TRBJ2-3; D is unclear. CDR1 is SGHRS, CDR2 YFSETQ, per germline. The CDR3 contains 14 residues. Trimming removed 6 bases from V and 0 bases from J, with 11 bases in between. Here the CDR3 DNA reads TGCGCCAGCAAGACAACAGCAAGCACAGATACGCAGTATTTT. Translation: CASKTTASTDTQYF.

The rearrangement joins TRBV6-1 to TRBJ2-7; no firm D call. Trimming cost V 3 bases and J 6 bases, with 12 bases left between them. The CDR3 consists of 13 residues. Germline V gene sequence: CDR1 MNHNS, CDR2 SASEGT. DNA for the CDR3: TGTGCCAGCAGTGATCCCTACGCCTTCGAGCAGTACTTC. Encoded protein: CASSDPYAFEQYF.

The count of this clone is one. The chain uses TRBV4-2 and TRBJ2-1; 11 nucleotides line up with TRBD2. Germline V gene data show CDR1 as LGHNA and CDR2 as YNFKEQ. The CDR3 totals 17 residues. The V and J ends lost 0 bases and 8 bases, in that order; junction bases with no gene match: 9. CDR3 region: CASSQDVLAGGGDEQFF. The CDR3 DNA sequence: TGTGCCAGCAGCCAAGATGTCCTAGCGGGGGGCGGGGATGAGCAGTTCTTC.

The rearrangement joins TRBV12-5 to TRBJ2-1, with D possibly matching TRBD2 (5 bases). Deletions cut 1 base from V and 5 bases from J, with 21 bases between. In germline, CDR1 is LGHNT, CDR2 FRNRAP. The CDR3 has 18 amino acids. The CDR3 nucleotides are TGTGCTAGTGGTTTGGACTGGAGAGCGGAAGGGTACCACAATGAGCAGTTCTTC. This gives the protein CASGLDWRAEGYHNEQFF. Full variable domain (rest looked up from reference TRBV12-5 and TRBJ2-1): DARVTQTPRHKVTEMGQEVTMRCQPILGHNTVFWYRQTMMQGLELLAYFRNRAPLDDSGMPKDRFSAEMPDATLATLKIQPSEPRDSAVYFCASGLDWRAEGYHNEQFFGPGTRLTVL.

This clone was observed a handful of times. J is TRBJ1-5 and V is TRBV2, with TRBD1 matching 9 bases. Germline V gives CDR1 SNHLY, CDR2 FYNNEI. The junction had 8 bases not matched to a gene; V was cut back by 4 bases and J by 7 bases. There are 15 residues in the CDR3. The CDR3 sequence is CASSATGGSRQPQHF. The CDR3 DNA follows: TGTGCCAGCAGTGCGACAGGGGGATCCAGGCAGCCCCAGCATTTT.

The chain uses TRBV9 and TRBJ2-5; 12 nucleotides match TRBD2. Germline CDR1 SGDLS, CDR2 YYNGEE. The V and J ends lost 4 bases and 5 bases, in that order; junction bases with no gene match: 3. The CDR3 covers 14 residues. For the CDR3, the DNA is TGTGCCAGCAGCCCTAGCGGGGGGGTTGAGACCCAGTACTTC. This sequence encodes CASSPSGGVETQYF. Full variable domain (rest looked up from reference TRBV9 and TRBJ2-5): DSGVTQTPKHLITATGQRVTLRCSPRSGDLSVYWYQQSLDQGLQFLIQYYNGEERAKGNILERFSAQQFPDLHSELNLSSLELGDSALYFCASSPSGGVETQYFGPGTRLLVL.

CDR3 region: CASSQQANTEAFF. The CDR3, as DNA: TGTGCCAGCAGTCAACAGGCGAACACTGAAGCTTTCTTT. The chain uses TRBV7-9 and TRBJ1-1; TRBD1 might be the D (5 bases). V dropped 6 bases and J dropped 1 base, with 9 bases sitting between them. This CDR3 region has 13 residues. Germline V gene data show CDR1 as SEHNR and CDR2 as FQNEAQ (reference sequence). The full variable domain, rest sourced from reference TRBV7-9 and TRBJ1-1, is DTGVSQNPRHKITKRGQNVTFRCDPISEHNRLYWYRQTLGQGPEFLTYFQNEAQLEKSRLLSDRFSAERPKGSFSTLEIQRTEQGDSAMYLCASSQQANTEAFFGQGTRLTVV.

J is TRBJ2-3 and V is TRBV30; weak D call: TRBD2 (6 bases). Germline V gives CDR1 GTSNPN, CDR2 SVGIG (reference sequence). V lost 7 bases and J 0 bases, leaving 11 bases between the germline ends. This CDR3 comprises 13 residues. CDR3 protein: CASTRPSTDTQYF. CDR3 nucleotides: TGTGCCTCGACTAGGCCTAGCACAGATACGCAGTATTTT.

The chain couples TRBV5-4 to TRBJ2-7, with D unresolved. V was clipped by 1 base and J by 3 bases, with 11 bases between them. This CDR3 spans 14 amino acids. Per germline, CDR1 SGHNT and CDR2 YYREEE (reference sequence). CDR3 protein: CASSLKPPIYEQYF. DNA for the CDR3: TGTGCCAGCAGCTTGAAACCCCCTATCTACGAGCAGTACTTC. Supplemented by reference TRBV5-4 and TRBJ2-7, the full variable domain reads ETGVTQSPTHLIKTRGQQVTLRCSSQSGHNTVSWYQQALGQGPQFIFQYYREEENGRGNFPPRFSGLQFPNYSSELNVNALELDDSALYLCASSLKPPIYEQYFGPGTRLTVT.

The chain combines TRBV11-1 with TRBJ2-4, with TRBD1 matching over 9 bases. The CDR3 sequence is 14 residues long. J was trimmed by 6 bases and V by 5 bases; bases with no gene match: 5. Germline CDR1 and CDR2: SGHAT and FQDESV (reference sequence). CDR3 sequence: CASSRTGAGNIQYF. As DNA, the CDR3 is TGTGCCAGCAGCCGGACAGGGGCGGGAAACATTCAGTACTTC.